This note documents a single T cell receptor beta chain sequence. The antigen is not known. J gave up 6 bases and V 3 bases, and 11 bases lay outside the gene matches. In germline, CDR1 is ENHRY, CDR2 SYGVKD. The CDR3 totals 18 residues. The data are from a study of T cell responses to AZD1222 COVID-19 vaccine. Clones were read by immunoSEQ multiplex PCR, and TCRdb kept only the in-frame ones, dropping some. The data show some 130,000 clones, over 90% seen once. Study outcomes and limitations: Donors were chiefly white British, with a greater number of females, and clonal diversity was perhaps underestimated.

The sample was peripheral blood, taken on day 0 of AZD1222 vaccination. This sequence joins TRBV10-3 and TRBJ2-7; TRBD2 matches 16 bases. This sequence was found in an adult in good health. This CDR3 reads CAISDPGLAGGSTAEQYF. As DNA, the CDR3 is TGTGCCATCAGTGACCCGGGACTAGCGGGAGGGTCGACGGCCGAGCAGTACTTC.